Listed below are T cell receptor beta chains from one sample, sequenced in a study of T cell repertoires in ileal Crohn's disease. Some clones are missing from TCRdb's copy, which holds only in-frame ones; the method was immunoSEQ multiplex PCR. The table includes 16,000 or so clones, 70% to 90% detected once. Sequencing was done on a sample of ileal tissue. The receptors derive from an adult with Crohn's disease. Each CDR3 is given with its conserved first and last residue. The D gene is left open where the match is weak. Clone size is stated in some rows and not others, as once, few, many or a class when expanded.

j_gene: TRBJ2-3; v_gene: TRBV5-4; abundance: .; d_gene: .; CDR3nt: TGTGCCAGCAGGGAGGGACAGCGCACAGATACGCAGTATTTT; CDR3aa: CASREGQRTDTQYF
j_gene: TRBJ2-1; v_gene: TRBV5-1; abundance: few; d_gene: TRBD1; CDR3nt: TGCGCCAGCAGCTTGACAGGGGGCGCGGGTAATGAGCAGTTCTTC; CDR3aa: CASSLTGGAGNEQFF
j_gene: TRBJ1-2; v_gene: TRBV25-1; abundance: .; d_gene: .; CDR3nt: TGTGCCAGCAGTGGAGGTCCTCGCTATGGCTACACCTTC; CDR3aa: CASSGGPRYGYTF
j_gene: TRBJ1-5; v_gene: TRBV2; abundance: .; d_gene: .; CDR3nt: TGTGCCAGCAGTGAAGCTTGGGAGGTTTATAGCAATCAGCCCCAGCATTTT; CDR3aa: CASSEAWEVYSNQPQHF
j_gene: TRBJ1-1; v_gene: TRBV2; abundance: .; d_gene: TRBD1; CDR3nt: TGTGCCAGCAGTGAAGGGACAGGGGGTCCCACTGAAGCTTTCTTT; CDR3aa: CASSEGTGGPTEAFF
j_gene: TRBJ1-2; v_gene: TRBV2; abundance: .; d_gene: TRBD1; CDR3nt: TGTGCCAGCGGAACCAGGGGGAGCACTCCATATGGCTACACCTTC; CDR3aa: CASGTRGSTPYGYTF
j_gene: TRBJ2-5; v_gene: TRBV30; abundance: .; d_gene: .; CDR3nt: TGTGCCTGGAGTGTTGAGGGGGTCAGGACCCAGTACTTC; CDR3aa: CAWSVEGVRTQYF
j_gene: TRBJ2-7; v_gene: TRBV28; abundance: .; d_gene: TRBD1; CDR3nt: TGTGCCAGCAGTTCGGGACAGGGGTCCCACGAGCAGTACTTC; CDR3aa: CASSSGQGSHEQYF
j_gene: TRBJ2-5; v_gene: TRBV7-3; abundance: .; d_gene: .; CDR3nt: TGTGCCAGCAGCTTAACCCCGCAGCAAGAGACCCAGTACTTC; CDR3aa: CASSLTPQQETQYF
j_gene: TRBJ2-4; v_gene: TRBV7-8; abundance: .; d_gene: TRBD1; CDR3nt: TGTGCCAGCAGCACATGGACAGGAAAAAACATTCAGTACTTC; CDR3aa: CASSTWTGKNIQYF
j_gene: TRBJ2-6; v_gene: TRBV18; abundance: once; d_gene: .; CDR3nt: TGTGCCAGCTCACCAACCGGGAGCTCTGGGGCCAACGTCCTGACTTTC; CDR3aa: CASSPTGSSGANVLTF
j_gene: TRBJ2-3; v_gene: TRBV5-1; abundance: .; d_gene: TRBD2; CDR3nt: TGCGCCAGCAGCTTGGCAGCGGGAGGGCCTGCAGATACGCAGTATTTT; CDR3aa: CASSLAAGGPADTQYF
j_gene: TRBJ2-1; v_gene: TRBV5-1; abundance: .; d_gene: .; CDR3nt: TGCGCCAGCAGCCAGGGACTGGGGGGTGAGCAGTTCTTC; CDR3aa: CASSQGLGGEQFF
j_gene: TRBJ1-2; v_gene: TRBV19; abundance: .; d_gene: TRBD1; CDR3nt: TGTGCCAGTAGTATAGTCGGACAGGGGGCCGCCAATGGCTACACCTTC; CDR3aa: CASSIVGQGAANGYTF
j_gene: TRBJ2-7; v_gene: TRBV28; abundance: .; d_gene: TRBD1; CDR3nt: TGTGCCAGCATCAATCCCGGTTGGACAGGGGGGTACGAGCAGTACTTC; CDR3aa: CASINPGWTGGYEQYF
j_gene: TRBJ2-7; v_gene: TRBV6-1; abundance: .; d_gene: TRBD1; CDR3nt: TGTGCCAGCAGTAGGGGACAGTTCTACGAGCAGTACTTC; CDR3aa: CASSRGQFYEQYF
j_gene: TRBJ1-1; v_gene: TRBV5-1; abundance: .; d_gene: .; CDR3nt: TGCGCCAGCAGCTTGTTGGGTCCCCGGGACACTGAAGCTTTCTTT; CDR3aa: CASSLLGPRDTEAFF
j_gene: TRBJ1-2; v_gene: TRBV19; abundance: .; d_gene: TRBD1; CDR3nt: TGTGCCAGTAGTAGACAGGGAAAGAACTATGGCTACACCTTC; CDR3aa: CASSRQGKNYGYTF
j_gene: TRBJ2-1; v_gene: TRBV5-1; abundance: .; d_gene: .; CDR3nt: TGCGCCAGCAGCTTAAGGGGTAGGAATGAGCAGTTCTTC; CDR3aa: CASSLRGRNEQFF
j_gene: TRBJ1-2; v_gene: TRBV10-3; abundance: .; d_gene: TRBD1; CDR3nt: TGTGCCATCAGTGACTCGGACAGGATCTATGGCTACACCTTC; CDR3aa: CAISDSDRIYGYTF
j_gene: TRBJ2-7; v_gene: TRBV30; abundance: once; d_gene: .; CDR3nt: TGTGCCTGGAGGGAACAGGAATTCTCCTACGAGCAGTACTTC; CDR3aa: CAWREQEFSYEQYF
j_gene: TRBJ1-2; v_gene: TRBV4-1; abundance: .; d_gene: TRBD1; CDR3nt: TGCGCCAGCAGCAACCGGGACAGGCTCTATTCTGGCTACACCTTC; CDR3aa: CASSNRDRLYSGYTF
j_gene: TRBJ2-7; v_gene: TRBV29-1; abundance: .; d_gene: .; CDR3nt: TGCAGCGTGTATGACATAACCTACGAGCAGTACTTC; CDR3aa: CSVYDITYEQYF
j_gene: TRBJ1-1; v_gene: TRBV28; abundance: .; d_gene: .; CDR3nt: TGTGCCAGCAGTGAACAGGGCACTGAAGCTTTCTTT; CDR3aa: CASSEQGTEAFF
j_gene: TRBJ2-2; v_gene: TRBV25-1; abundance: .; d_gene: TRBD2; CDR3nt: TGTGCCAGCAGTGAAGGACTAGACACCGGGGAGCTGTTTTTT; CDR3aa: CASSEGLDTGELFF
j_gene: TRBJ2-7; v_gene: TRBV7-8; abundance: once; d_gene: TRBD1; CDR3nt: TGTGCCAGCAGCTTAAGAGGGACAGGCCAAGGCTACGAGCAGTACTTC; CDR3aa: CASSLRGTGQGYEQYF
j_gene: TRBJ2-1; v_gene: TRBV6-1; abundance: few; d_gene: .; CDR3nt: TGTGCCAGCAGTGGACAAGACTACAATGAGCAGTTCTTC; CDR3aa: CASSGQDYNEQFF
j_gene: TRBJ2-3; v_gene: TRBV2; abundance: once; d_gene: TRBD1; CDR3nt: TGTGCCAGCACTTCCACCGGGGGACAGGGACGTGGTACGCAGTATTTT; CDR3aa: CASTSTGGQGRGTQYF
j_gene: TRBJ2-5; v_gene: TRBV5-1; abundance: .; d_gene: .; CDR3nt: TGCGCCAGCAGCTTCAGGGGTATTGGGCAAGAGACCCAGTACTTC; CDR3aa: CASSFRGIGQETQYF
j_gene: TRBJ2-7; v_gene: TRBV5-5; abundance: .; d_gene: .; CDR3nt: TGTGCCAGCAGCTTGGCGGGGGACGAGCAGTACTTC; CDR3aa: CASSLAGDEQYF
j_gene: TRBJ2-2; v_gene: TRBV7-3; abundance: .; d_gene: TRBD2; CDR3nt: TGTGCCAGCAGCTCGGGGGGAGGGGAGCTGTTTTTT; CDR3aa: CASSSGGGELFF
j_gene: TRBJ2-6; v_gene: TRBV6-1; abundance: .; d_gene: .; CDR3nt: TGTGCCAGCAAATTGGAGAACTCTGGGGCCAACGTCCTGACTTTC; CDR3aa: CASKLENSGANVLTF
j_gene: TRBJ2-5; v_gene: TRBV11-1; abundance: .; d_gene: TRBD2; CDR3nt: TGTGCCAGCAGCCAGTGGGGGGGACAAGAGACCCAGTACTTC; CDR3aa: CASSQWGGQETQYF
j_gene: TRBJ2-3; v_gene: TRBV11-2; abundance: .; d_gene: TRBD2; CDR3nt: TGTGCCAGCAGCTTAGCGTCTGCGGGAGGAAGGACAGATACGCAGTATTTT; CDR3aa: CASSLASAGGRTDTQYF
j_gene: TRBJ2-1; v_gene: TRBV28; abundance: .; d_gene: TRBD2; CDR3nt: TGTGCCAGCAGTTTAAGGGAGGGTGAGCAGTTCTTC; CDR3aa: CASSLREGEQFF
j_gene: TRBJ1-3; v_gene: TRBV5-1; abundance: .; d_gene: TRBD1; CDR3nt: TGCGCCAGCAGACCTGACAGGGTTGGAAACACCATATATTTT; CDR3aa: CASRPDRVGNTIYF
j_gene: TRBJ2-1; v_gene: TRBV5-1; abundance: .; d_gene: .; CDR3nt: TGCGCCAGCAGCAGGGGACATACGGGATACAATGAGCAGTTCTTC; CDR3aa: CASSRGHTGYNEQFF
j_gene: TRBJ2-1; v_gene: TRBV5-1; abundance: .; d_gene: TRBD2; CDR3nt: TGCGCCAGCAGCTTTGGACTAGCGAACTCCTACAATGAGCAGTTCTTC; CDR3aa: CASSFGLANSYNEQFF
j_gene: TRBJ2-2; v_gene: TRBV5-1; abundance: few; d_gene: .; CDR3nt: TGCGCCAGTCGGGACACCGACACCGGGGAGCTGTTTTTT; CDR3aa: CASRDTDTGELFF
j_gene: TRBJ2-2; v_gene: TRBV19; abundance: .; d_gene: TRBD2; CDR3nt: TGTGCCAGTAGTCCCCTGGGTAGCGGGAGGGCCGGGGACGGGGAGCTGTTTTTT; CDR3aa: CASSPLGSGRAGDGELFF
j_gene: TRBJ2-3; v_gene: TRBV19; abundance: .; d_gene: TRBD2; CDR3nt: TGTGCCAGCCGACTAGCGGGAGAGACGCAGTATTTT; CDR3aa: CASRLAGETQYF
j_gene: TRBJ2-2; v_gene: TRBV7-7; abundance: .; d_gene: TRBD1; CDR3nt: TGTGCTAGCAGCTCGACAGGGGGGACGAACACCGGGGAGCTGTTTTTT; CDR3aa: CASSSTGGTNTGELFF
j_gene: TRBJ1-2; v_gene: TRBV7-2; abundance: .; d_gene: .; CDR3nt: TGTGCCAGCAGCTTAGCGAGTTTAGCTAACTATGGCTACACCTTC; CDR3aa: CASSLASLANYGYTF
j_gene: TRBJ2-7; v_gene: TRBV2; abundance: once; d_gene: TRBD2; CDR3nt: TGTGCCAGCAGAGCGAGCCTAGCGGGAGGCCGGAGCTCCTACGAGCAGTACTTC; CDR3aa: CASRASLAGGRSSYEQYF
j_gene: TRBJ1-5; v_gene: TRBV7-9; abundance: .; d_gene: TRBD1; CDR3nt: TGTGCCAGCAGCTTAGCGTTAGAGGACAGGGGTGGCAATCAGCCCCAGCATTTT; CDR3aa: CASSLALEDRGGNQPQHF
j_gene: TRBJ2-6; v_gene: TRBV6-1; abundance: .; d_gene: .; CDR3nt: TGTGCCAGCAGTGACAGGGGATTTGGCTCTGGGGCCAACGTCCTGACTTTC; CDR3aa: CASSDRGFGSGANVLTF
j_gene: TRBJ2-1; v_gene: TRBV5-1; abundance: .; d_gene: .; CDR3nt: TGCGCCAGCAGGGTGCAGGGGCCAGACAATGAGCAGTTCTTC; CDR3aa: CASRVQGPDNEQFF
j_gene: TRBJ1-2; v_gene: TRBV6-1; abundance: once; d_gene: .; CDR3nt: TGTGCCAGCAGTCTTAACAGGGCCGATGGCTACACCTTC; CDR3aa: CASSLNRADGYTF